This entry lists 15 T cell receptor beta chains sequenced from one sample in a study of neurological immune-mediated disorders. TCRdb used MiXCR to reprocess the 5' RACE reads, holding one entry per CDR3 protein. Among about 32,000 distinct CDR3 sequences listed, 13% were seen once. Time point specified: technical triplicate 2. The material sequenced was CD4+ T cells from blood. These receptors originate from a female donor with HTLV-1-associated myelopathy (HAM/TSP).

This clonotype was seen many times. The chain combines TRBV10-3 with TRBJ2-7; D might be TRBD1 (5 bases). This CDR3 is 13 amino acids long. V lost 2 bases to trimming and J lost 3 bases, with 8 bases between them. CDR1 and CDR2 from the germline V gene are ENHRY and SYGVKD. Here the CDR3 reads CAISEVRVYEQYF. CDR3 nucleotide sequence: TGTGCCATCAGTGAGGTCAGGGTCTACGAGCAGTACTTC.

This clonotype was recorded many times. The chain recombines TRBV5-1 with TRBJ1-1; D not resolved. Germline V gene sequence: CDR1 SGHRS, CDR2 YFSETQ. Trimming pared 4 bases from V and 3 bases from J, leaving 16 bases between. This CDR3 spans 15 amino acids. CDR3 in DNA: TGCGCCAGCAGCCCTGGCCACGGAGAGTACACTGAAGCTTTCTTT. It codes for CASSPGHGEYTEAFF.

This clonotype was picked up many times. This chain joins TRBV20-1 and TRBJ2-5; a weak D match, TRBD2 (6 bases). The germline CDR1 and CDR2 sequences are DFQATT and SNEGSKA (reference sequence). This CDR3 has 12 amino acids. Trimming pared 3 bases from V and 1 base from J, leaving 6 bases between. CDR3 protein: CSASGSQETQYF. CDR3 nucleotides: TGCAGTGCTAGCGGGAGCCAAGAGACCCAGTACTTC.

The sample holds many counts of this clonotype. Here the CDR3 DNA reads TGTGCCAGCAGCCGGGGACAGGGGGTTTCCAATCAGCCCCAGCATTTT. Translated, it gives CASSRGQGVSNQPQHF. This sequence joins TRBV5-6 and TRBJ1-5, with 11 bases that match TRBD1. This CDR3 is built from 16 residues. With V trimmed by 4 bases and J by 3 bases, 6 bases remained unmatched. Germline CDR1 reads SGHDT; CDR2 reads YYEEEE.

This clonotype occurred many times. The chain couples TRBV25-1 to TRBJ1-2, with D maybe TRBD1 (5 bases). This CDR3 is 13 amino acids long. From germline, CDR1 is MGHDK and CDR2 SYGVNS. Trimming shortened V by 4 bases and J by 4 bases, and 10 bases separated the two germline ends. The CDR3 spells CASSARDLYGYTF. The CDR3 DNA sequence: TGTGCCAGCAGTGCCAGGGACCTCTATGGCTACACCTTC.

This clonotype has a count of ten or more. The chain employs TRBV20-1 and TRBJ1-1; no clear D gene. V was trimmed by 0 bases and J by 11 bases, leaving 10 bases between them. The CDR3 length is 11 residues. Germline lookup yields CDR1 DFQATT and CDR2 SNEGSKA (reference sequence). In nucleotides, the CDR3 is TGCAGTGCTAGAGATTGGTCGGAGGCTTTCTTT. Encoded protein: CSARDWSEAFF.

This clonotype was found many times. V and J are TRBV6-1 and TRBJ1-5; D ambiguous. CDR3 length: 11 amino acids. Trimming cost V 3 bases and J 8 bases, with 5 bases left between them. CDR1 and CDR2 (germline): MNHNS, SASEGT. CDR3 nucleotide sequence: TGTGCCAGCAGTGAGCGAAAGCCCCAGCATTTT. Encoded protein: CASSERKPQHF.

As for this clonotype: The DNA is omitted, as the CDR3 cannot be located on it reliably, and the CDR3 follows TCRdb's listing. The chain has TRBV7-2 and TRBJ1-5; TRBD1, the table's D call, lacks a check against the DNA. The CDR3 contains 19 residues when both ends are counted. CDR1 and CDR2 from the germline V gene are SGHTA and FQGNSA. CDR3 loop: CASSFYICSARDPTGPQHF.

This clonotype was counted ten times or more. In nucleotides, the CDR3 is TGCAGTGCTAGACCCAGGGGCTCCTACGAGCAGTACTTC. Its protein is CSARPRGSYEQYF. The rearrangement links TRBV20-1 to TRBJ2-7, with D possibly being TRBD1 (6 bases). The CDR3 spans 13 residues. Germline V gives CDR1 DFQATT, CDR2 SNEGSKA (reference sequence). V gave up 2 bases and J gave up 0 bases, with 8 bases separating them.

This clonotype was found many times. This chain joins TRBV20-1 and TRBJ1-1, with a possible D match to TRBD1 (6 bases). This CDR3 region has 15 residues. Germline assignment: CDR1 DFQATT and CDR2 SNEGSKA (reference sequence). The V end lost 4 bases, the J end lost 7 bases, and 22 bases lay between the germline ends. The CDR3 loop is CSAISRGGTWNEAFF. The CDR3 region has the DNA TGCAGTGCTATTTCAAGGGGGGGAACGTGGAATGAAGCTTTCTTT.

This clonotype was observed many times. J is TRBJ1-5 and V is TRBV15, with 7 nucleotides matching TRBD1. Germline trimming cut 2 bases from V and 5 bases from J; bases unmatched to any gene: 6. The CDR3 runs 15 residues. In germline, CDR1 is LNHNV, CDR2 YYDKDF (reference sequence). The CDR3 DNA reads TGTGCCACCAGCAGATCACAGGGGTCCTATCAGCCCCAGCATTTT. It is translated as CATSRSQGSYQPQHF.

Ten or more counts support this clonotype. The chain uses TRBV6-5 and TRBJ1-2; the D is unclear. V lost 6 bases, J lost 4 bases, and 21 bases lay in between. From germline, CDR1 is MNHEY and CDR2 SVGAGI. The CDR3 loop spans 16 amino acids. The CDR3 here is CASSPISRSGTYGYTF. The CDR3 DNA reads TGTGCCAGCAGCCCGATCTCTCGATCAGGAACCTATGGCTACACCTTC.

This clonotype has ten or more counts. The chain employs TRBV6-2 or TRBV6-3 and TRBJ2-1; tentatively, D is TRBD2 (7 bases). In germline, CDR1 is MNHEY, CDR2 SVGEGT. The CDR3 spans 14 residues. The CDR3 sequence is CAGGGGRSYNEQFF. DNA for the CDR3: TGTGCAGGGGGGGGGGGCAGATCCTACAATGAGCAGTTCTTC.

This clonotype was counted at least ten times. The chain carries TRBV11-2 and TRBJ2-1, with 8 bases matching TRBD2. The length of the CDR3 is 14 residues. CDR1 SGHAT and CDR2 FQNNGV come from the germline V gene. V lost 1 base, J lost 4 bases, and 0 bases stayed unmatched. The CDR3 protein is CASSLAGGYNEQFF. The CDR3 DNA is TGTGCCAGCAGCTTAGCGGGGGGGTACAATGAGCAGTTCTTC.

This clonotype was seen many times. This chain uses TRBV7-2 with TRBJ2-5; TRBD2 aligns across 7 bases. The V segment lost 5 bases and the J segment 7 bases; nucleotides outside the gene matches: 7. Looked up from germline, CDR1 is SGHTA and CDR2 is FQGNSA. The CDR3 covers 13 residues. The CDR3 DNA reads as TGTGCCAGCAGCCTCAGGACTAGTGGGACCCAGTACTTC. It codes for CASSLRTSGTQYF.